These 29 T cell receptor beta chains were sequenced from one sample in a study of blood T cell repertoires in COVID-19. Clones were read by immunoSEQ multiplex PCR, and TCRdb kept only the in-frame ones, dropping some. The data show about 200,000 clones, with about 83% seen just once and less than 3.5% held by the top ten. The specimen was PBMCs or T cells enriched from blood (not recorded which). These TCRs come from a woman aged 25 to 39 who had been exposed to COVID-19.

The chain couples TRBV18 to TRBJ1-3; tentative D call: TRBD1 (6 bases). V was pared by 2 bases and J by 0 bases, with 8 bases between. The CDR3 is 15 residues long. Germline V gene lookup returns CDR1 KGHSH and CDR2 LQKENI. The CDR3 reads CASSPDRHSGNTIYF. The DNA of the CDR3 is TGTGCCAGCTCACCAGACAGGCACTCTGGAAACACCATATATTTT.

The chain has TRBV27 and TRBJ1-1, with 11 bases identical to TRBD1. V lost 3 bases, J lost 10 bases, and 4 bases stayed unmatched. The CDR3 consists of 13 residues. The germline V gene has CDR1 MNHEY and CDR2 SMNVEV (reference sequence). The CDR3 sequence is CASSFRDRGGAFF. The CDR3, as DNA: TGTGCCAGCAGTTTCCGGGACAGGGGGGGAGCTTTCTTT.

The rearrangement joins TRBV19 to TRBJ2-3; no firm D call. V was cut by 3 bases and J by 6 bases, with 10 bases left in between. The CDR3 has 13 residues. Germline CDR1 is LNHDA and CDR2 is SQIVND (reference sequence). CDR3 in DNA: TGTGCCAGTAGTATGACTCGTAGGGATACGCAGTATTTT. It specifies CASSMTRRDTQYF.

The V gene is TRBV4-3, the J gene TRBJ2-7; 9 bases line up with TRBD1. The junction had 6 bases not matched to a gene; V was cut back by 0 bases and J by 0 bases. This CDR3 is 17 amino acids long. Germline V gene data show CDR1 as LGHNA and CDR2 as YSLEER. The CDR3 nucleotides read TGCGCCAGCAGCCAAGATGGTCCGGGACAGGGCTCCTACGAGCAGTACTTC. This codes for CASSQDGPGQGSYEQYF.

As concerns this clone: This may stem from a read error, because a much larger clone lies one nucleotide away. This chain uses TRBV5-5 with TRBJ1-1, with 7 nucleotides matching TRBD1. Unmatched junction bases numbered 1, after V lost 2 bases and J lost 3 bases. This CDR3 has 13 amino acids. Germline loops: CDR1 SGHKS, CDR2 YYEKEE (reference sequence). CDR3 nucleotide sequence: TGTGCCAGCAGCTTAACAGGGGACACTGAAGCTTTCTTT. Amino acid sequence: CASSLTGDTEAFF.

The genes are TRBV19 and TRBJ1-1; TRBD1 matches at 7 bases. Looked up from germline, CDR1 is LNHDA and CDR2 is SQIVND (reference sequence). The CDR3 covers 14 residues. V was pared by 6 bases and J by 1 base, with 5 bases of the junction left unmatched. The CDR3 loop is CASSPTGSNTEAFF. The CDR3 DNA follows: TGTGCCAGTAGCCCGACAGGGTCGAACACTGAAGCTTTCTTT.

The chain couples TRBV19 to TRBJ2-3, with TRBD1 identical over 8 bases. The CDR3 covers 15 residues. Germline assignment: CDR1 LNHDA and CDR2 SQIVND (reference sequence). The trim removed 1 base at V and 1 base at J, leaving 1 base unmatched. This CDR3 is CASSIATGGTDTQYF. The CDR3 coding sequence is TGTGCCAGTAGTATAGCGACAGGGGGCACAGATACGCAGTATTTT. The full variable domain, its missing parts supplied by reference TRBV19 and TRBJ2-3, is DGGITQSPKYLFRKEGQNVTLSCEQNLNHDAMYWYRQDPGQGLRLIYYSQIVNDFQKGDIAEGYSVSREKKESFPLTVTSAQKNPTAFYLCASSIATGGTDTQYFGPGTRLTVL.

This chain joins TRBV5-4 and TRBJ2-7; 7 nucleotides agree with TRBD1. CDR3 length: 13 amino acids. The trim removed 3 bases at V and 7 bases at J, leaving 7 bases unmatched. Looked up from germline, CDR1 is SGHNT and CDR2 is YYREEE (reference sequence). CDR3: CASSSYRGREQYF. In nucleotides, the CDR3 is TGTGCCAGCAGCTCCTACAGGGGCCGGGAGCAGTACTTC. The variable domain in full, completed from reference TRBV5-4 and TRBJ2-7, reads ETGVTQSPTHLIKTRGQQVTLRCSSQSGHNTVSWYQQALGQGPQFIFQYYREEENGRGNFPPRFSGLQFPNYSSELNVNALELDDSALYLCASSSYRGREQYFGPGTRLTVT.

This chain joins TRBV9 and TRBJ1-5; the D gene is possibly TRBD1 (6 bases). Looked up from germline, CDR1 is SGDLS and CDR2 is YYNGEE. CDR3 size: 17 residues. Between the trimmed V and J ends, which lost 0 bases and 2 bases, there was a span of 15 bases. The CDR3 DNA reads as TGTGCCAGCAGCGTAGGGGCAGGGGCGGGTGGCAATCAGCCCCAGCATTTT. Its translation: CASSVGAGAGGNQPQHF.

The rearrangement links TRBV10-1 to TRBJ1-1, with 8 bases matching TRBD1. This CDR3 has 15 amino acids. The germline gives CDR1 WNHNN, CDR2 SYGVQD (reference sequence). The junction had 10 bases not matched to a gene; V was cut back by 6 bases and J by 4 bases. The CDR3 DNA reads TGCGCCAGCAGGGAGACAGGGGATGGTATCACTGAAGCTTTCTTT. Translated, it gives CASRETGDGITEAFF.

The V and J genes are TRBV5-1 and TRBJ1-2, with D unclear. In germline, CDR1 is SGHRS, CDR2 YFSETQ. The length of the CDR3 is 15 residues. V was cut by 4 bases and J by 2 bases, with 15 bases left in between. The DNA for the CDR3 is TGCGCCAGCAGCCCGACGCCGACGGGGAACTATGGCTACACCTTC. Translating it yields CASSPTPTGNYGYTF.

This clone was observed a handful of times. The chain joins TRBV5-4 to TRBJ2-4; D not resolved. Trimming cost V 3 bases and J 4 bases, with 5 bases left between them. The CDR3 loop spans 12 amino acids. Germline V gives CDR1 SGHNT, CDR2 YYREEE (reference sequence). The CDR3 bases are TGTGCCAGCAGCTCACAGAAAAACATTCAGTACTTC. Encoded protein: CASSSQKNIQYF.

V is TRBV2 and J is TRBJ1-1; weak D call: TRBD1 (5 bases). The CDR3 totals 12 residues. Germline values: CDR1 SNHLY, CDR2 FYNNEI. Trimming shortened V by 8 bases and J by 0 bases, and 7 bases separated the two germline ends. This CDR3 reads CASQGLNTEAFF. As DNA, the CDR3 is TGTGCCAGCCAGGGCCTGAACACTGAAGCTTTCTTT.

The V and J genes are TRBV3-1 (or the pseudogene TRBV3-2) and TRBJ2-3; D might be TRBD2 (7 bases). The CDR3 sequence is 17 residues long. V dropped 6 bases and J dropped 3 bases, with 22 bases sitting between them. Germline V CDR1 and CDR2: LGHDT, YNNKEL (reference sequence). CDR3 residues: CASSPGWGGRRTDTQYF. CDR3 sequence (DNA): TGTGCCAGCAGTCCCGGATGGGGGGGCAGGAGGACAGATACGCAGTATTTT.

The J gene is TRBJ1-6, the V gene TRBV7-6; TRBD1 matches at 8 bases. V shed 1 base, J shed 6 bases, and the junction held 5 bases outside the gene matches. The CDR3 has 16 residues. Germline CDR1 and CDR2: SGHVS and FNYEAQ. The CDR3 here is CASSLGARGLNSPLHF. The CDR3 DNA follows: TGTGCCAGCAGCTTAGGCGCCAGGGGGCTTAATTCACCCCTCCACTTT.

The chain links TRBV27 to TRBJ2-2; no clear D. Per the germline V gene, CDR1 is MNHEY and CDR2 is SMNVEV (reference sequence). V gave up 2 bases and J gave up 2 bases, with 6 bases separating them. The CDR3 covers 14 residues. CDR3 bases: TGTGCCAGCAGTTTACCGACTAACACCGGGGAGCTGTTTTTT. It codes for CASSLPTNTGELFF.

The gene calls are TRBV11-2 and TRBJ2-3; TRBD2 aligns across 7 bases. The CDR3 spans 16 residues. In germline, CDR1 is SGHAT, CDR2 FQNNGV. J was trimmed by 2 bases and V by 3 bases; bases with no gene match: 8. CDR3 DNA: TGTGCCAGCAGCTTGTGGGGGGGGGAATACACAGATACGCAGTATTTT. Translating it yields CASSLWGGEYTDTQYF.

In regard to this clone: The junction shows a germline mismatch at one end, possibly a read error. The chain joins TRBV7-7 to TRBJ2-1; unclear D gene. Germline V CDR1 and CDR2: SSHAT, FNYEAQ (reference sequence). The CDR3 contains 15 residues. The CDR3 is CASSLVLGRSNEQFF. CDR3 sequence (DNA): TGTGCTAGCAGCTTAGTGCTTGGCAGGTCCAATGAGCAGTTCTTC.

The chain links TRBV19 to TRBJ1-1; 9 positions agree with TRBD1. Losses at the gene ends were 7 bases for V and 4 bases for J; bases not matched to a gene: 7. Germline CDR1 and CDR2: LNHDA and SQIVND (reference sequence). CDR3 length: 14 amino acids. CDR3 in DNA: TGTGCCAGTAACCAGGACAGGGGCGGCACTGAAGCTTTCTTT. Its protein is CASNQDRGGTEAFF. Drawing the rest from reference TRBV19 and TRBJ1-1, the complete variable domain is DGGITQSPKYLFRKEGQNVTLSCEQNLNHDAMYWYRQDPGQGLRLIYYSQIVNDFQKGDIAEGYSVSREKKESFPLTVTSAQKNPTAFYLCASNQDRGGTEAFFGQGTRLTVV.

This clone appeared a single time. The V and J genes are TRBV21-1 and TRBJ2-3; no check of the table's D call, TRBD1, against the DNA was made. TRBV21-1 is annotated as a pseudogene. This CDR3 has 17 amino acids. The chain's CDR3 is CASNGQGIPFITDTQYF. Here the CDR3 DNA reads TGTGCCAGCAATGGACAGGGCATTCCCTTCATTACAGATACGCAGTATTTT.

The chain joins TRBV11-2 to TRBJ1-2; 7 bases match TRBD1. Germline V gives CDR1 SGHAT, CDR2 FQNNGV. This CDR3 region has 13 residues. Trimming cost V 4 bases and J 8 bases; bases outside gene matches: 7. CDR3 DNA: TGTGCCAGCAGCTCCGGTGACAGGGCGGGCTACACCTTC. Protein sequence: CASSSGDRAGYTF.

The V and J genes are TRBV11-2 and TRBJ2-2; possibly TRBD2 for D (5 bases). The germline V gene encodes CDR1 SGHAT and CDR2 FQNNGV. The germline V and J ends were trimmed by 5 bases and 4 bases, with 20 bases remaining between them. The CDR3 loop spans 17 amino acids. The CDR3 here is CASSRFTGMEPTGELFF. In nucleotides, the CDR3 is TGTGCCAGCAGCAGGTTCACCGGGATGGAACCCACCGGGGAGCTGTTTTTT.

The DNA for the CDR3 is TGCGCCAGCAGCCAAGGGAGGGAAATTGAGTATGGCTACACCTTC. It encodes CASSQGREIEYGYTF. The chain has TRBV4-1 and TRBJ1-2, with D uncertain. V was pared by 1 base and J by 5 bases, with 14 bases between. Germline CDR1 reads MGHRA; CDR2 reads YSYEKL. The CDR3 extends over 15 amino acids.

The V call is TRBV12-3 or TRBV12-4, the J call TRBJ1-1; D is unresolved. The CDR3 is 13 amino acids. V lost 2 bases and J 8 bases, leaving 12 bases between the germline ends. CDR3 amino acids: CASSLWSNWEAFF. The CDR3 region has the DNA TGTGCCAGCAGTTTATGGTCTAACTGGGAAGCTTTCTTT.

The chain links TRBV7-8 to TRBJ1-2; 7 nucleotides line up with TRBD1. V shed 5 bases and J 6 bases; nucleotides not matched to a gene: 6. The CDR3 runs to 13 residues. Germline loops: CDR1 SGHVS, CDR2 FQNEAQ. CDR3 amino acids: CASSPDRDDGYTF. The DNA for the CDR3 is TGTGCCAGCAGCCCTGACAGGGATGATGGCTACACCTTC.

V gene TRBV2 combines with J gene TRBJ1-2; D unclear. The CDR3 runs to 13 residues. V lost 4 bases to trimming and J lost 8 bases, with 14 bases between them. Germline CDR1 SNHLY, CDR2 FYNNEI. This chain's CDR3 is CASSGSVIAGYTF. In DNA, the CDR3 is TGTGCCAGCAGTGGGTCGGTAATAGCGGGCTACACCTTC. Filled out from reference TRBV2 and TRBJ1-2, the complete variable domain reads EPEVTQTPSHQVTQMGQEVILRCVPISNHLYFYWYRQILGQKVEFLVSFYNNEISEKSEIFDDQFSVERPDGSNFTLKIRSTKLEDSAMYFCASSGSVIAGYTFGSGTRLTVV.

The chain employs TRBV5-5 and TRBJ1-4, with 7 bases matching TRBD1. V dropped 0 bases and J dropped 8; count of bases not matched to a gene: 4. The germline V gene has CDR1 SGHKS and CDR2 YYEKEE (reference sequence). The CDR3 sequence is 14 residues long. The CDR3 region has the DNA TGTGCCAGCAGCTTGGGGGACAGTTACGAAAAACTGTTTTTT. Its protein product is CASSLGDSYEKLFF.

The chain has TRBV6-5 and TRBJ1-2; D unclear. This CDR3 is 14 amino acids long. Trimming took 6 bases from V and 0 from J, leaving 11 bases between them. Germline lookup yields CDR1 MNHEY and CDR2 SVGAGI. The CDR3 coding sequence is TGTGCCAGCAGGCAACCCGGGTCTAACTATGGCTACACCTTC. This translates into CASRQPGSNYGYTF.

The V and J genes are TRBV5-6 and TRBJ1-1; D possibly corresponds to TRBD1 (5 bases). The CDR3 spans 14 residues. Trimming took off 2 bases at V and 4 bases at J, with 12 bases between the two ends. CDR1 is SGHDT and CDR2 is YYEEEE in the germline V gene. The CDR3 spells CASSFLMGGTEAFF. DNA of the CDR3: TGTGCCAGCAGCTTCCTAATGGGGGGCACTGAAGCTTTCTTT.